A selection of T cell receptor beta chains follows, all from one sample in a study of T cells in Graves' hyperthyroidism and ophthalmopathy. Each CDR3 protein is one row after TCRdb ran MiXCR on the multiplex PCR reads. This table holds roughly 500,000 distinct CDR3 sequences, 40% to 55% found once. The sequencing sample was made of peripheral blood or thyroid tissue (not recorded which). The receptor source for this set is an adult woman with Graves' disease, either hyperthyroidism or ophthalmopathy (not recorded which). The CDR3 runs from the conserved cysteine through the conserved F or W.

j_gene: TRBJ1-5
v_gene: TRBV20-1
CDR3aa: CSASIPACDQPQHF

j_gene: TRBJ2-5
v_gene: TRBV29-1
CDR3aa: CSVERVGETQYF

j_gene: TRBJ1-1
v_gene: TRBV19
CDR3aa: CANRPPGGERVGAFF

j_gene: TRBJ2-5
v_gene: TRBV7-6
CDR3aa: CASSPILDRGLGETQYF

j_gene: TRBJ1-1
v_gene: TRBV6-1
CDR3aa: CASSGRQGTNTEAFF

j_gene: TRBJ2-7
v_gene: TRBV5-4
CDR3aa: CASSLSRTSGMSYEQYF

j_gene: TRBJ2-7
v_gene: TRBV4-3
CDR3aa: CASSPGTGIGEQYF

j_gene: TRBJ2-5
v_gene: TRBV3-1
CDR3aa: CASSQITQAETQYF

j_gene: TRBJ1-6
v_gene: TRBV24-1
CDR3aa: CATSAFSSYNSPLHF

j_gene: TRBJ1-1
v_gene: TRBV6-1
CDR3aa: CASRTGLNTEAFF

j_gene: TRBJ2-5
v_gene: TRBV20-1
CDR3aa: CSALTGNQETQYF

j_gene: TRBJ2-7
v_gene: TRBV4-1
CDR3aa: CASSQFLLAGLGHEQYF

j_gene: TRBJ1-1
v_gene: TRBV7-9
CDR3aa: CASSPTGFSYTEAFF

j_gene: TRBJ2-7
v_gene: TRBV11-2
CDR3aa: CASKDTTGGTYEQYF

j_gene: TRBJ2-3
v_gene: TRBV2
CDR3aa: CAGRPTSDTQYF

j_gene: TRBJ1-5
v_gene: TRBV4-1
CDR3aa: CASSQDNQPQHF

j_gene: TRBJ2-5
v_gene: TRBV5-8
CDR3aa: CASSPHGGFRETQYF

j_gene: TRBJ1-2
v_gene: TRBV7-9
CDR3aa: CASSITLQGGYGYTF

j_gene: TRBJ2-2
v_gene: TRBV7-3
CDR3aa: CASSPAGQGVTGELFF

j_gene: TRBJ2-5
v_gene: TRBV15
CDR3aa: CATSRGGRPGTETQYF

j_gene: TRBJ2-2
v_gene: TRBV7-6
CDR3aa: CASSLVGSGELFF

j_gene: TRBJ2-5
v_gene: TRBV29-1
CDR3aa: CSAGNAETQYF

j_gene: TRBJ2-2
v_gene: TRBV7-9
CDR3aa: CASSYAFTGELFF

j_gene: TRBJ1-2
v_gene: TRBV12-3/TRBV12-4
CDR3aa: CASSRSGSGDYGYTF

j_gene: TRBJ2-7
v_gene: TRBV10-3
CDR3aa: CAISARAYEQYF

j_gene: TRBJ2-5
v_gene: TRBV5-8
CDR3aa: CASSLVRQQETQYF

j_gene: TRBJ1-5
v_gene: TRBV20-1
CDR3aa: CSARDSYSNQPQHF

j_gene: TRBJ2-6
v_gene: TRBV28
CDR3aa: CASSLPREGSGANVLTF

j_gene: TRBJ2-3
v_gene: TRBV5-1
CDR3aa: CASSVSGSYADTQYF

j_gene: TRBJ2-1
v_gene: TRBV7-9
CDR3aa: CASSPSDNEQFF

j_gene: TRBJ2-7
v_gene: TRBV12-3/TRBV12-4
CDR3aa: CASSWPGQGAGEQYF

j_gene: TRBJ2-3
v_gene: TRBV12-3/TRBV12-4
CDR3aa: CASSLGSGNTDTQYF

j_gene: TRBJ1-4
v_gene: TRBV7-9
CDR3aa: CASTLPDGSNEKLFF

j_gene: TRBJ2-5
v_gene: TRBV19
CDR3aa: CASSIRGETQYF

j_gene: TRBJ1-3
v_gene: TRBV7-7
CDR3aa: CASSQTGGNTIYF

j_gene: TRBJ1-5
v_gene: TRBV10-3
CDR3aa: CARILVSNQPQHF

j_gene: TRBJ2-7
v_gene: TRBV11-1
CDR3aa: CASSACIVSEQYF

j_gene: TRBJ2-5
v_gene: TRBV20-1
CDR3aa: CSASSPGLDSGETQYF

j_gene: TRBJ2-7
v_gene: TRBV18
CDR3aa: CASSPRELAGDYEQYF

j_gene: TRBJ1-6
v_gene: TRBV10-3
CDR3aa: CATGQGQTSPLHF

j_gene: TRBJ1-2
v_gene: TRBV2
CDR3aa: CASSEDTSYGYTF

j_gene: TRBJ1-1
v_gene: TRBV12-3/TRBV12-4
CDR3aa: CASSIRTENTEAFF